This entry is about one T cell receptor beta chain. The sample is drawn from a study of shared T cell receptors in the human thymus. Profiled with immunoSEQ multiplex PCR; TCRdb holds only in-frame clones, not every one. The sample holds about 500,000 clones, approximately 80% seen once. These data were also reused for a study on human thymus T cells. As that report states: Biased V and J segment usage appeared in thymus and peripheral blood. Related reports documented highly overlapping thymic repertoires among unrelated individuals.

The TCR was taken from a boy less than two years old with a congenital heart defect. Specimen: thymocytes.

CDR3 DNA: TGTGCCAGCAGCAGAGAGACTAGCGTTCCAGATACGCAGTATTTT. As protein: CASSRETSVPDTQYF. This chain joins TRBV21-1 and TRBJ2-3; the table's D call of TRBD2 was not tested on the DNA. TRBV21-1 is labeled a pseudogene. This CDR3 has 15 amino acids.